The clone carrying this T cell receptor beta chain was seen a few times. Sequenced by immunoSEQ multiplex PCR; TCRdb stores in-frame clones only, minus some. This sample carries fewer than 45,000 clones, about a third of them seen once, and the ten largest clones take 8.9%. These data are taken from a study of PD-L1 blockade in urothelial cancer. This TCR was sampled from a man between 60 and 70 years old with urothelial cancer. The specimen comprised tumor tissue, sampled before atezolizumab (anti-PD-L1) treatment.

The chain's CDR3 is CASSQDWTITYEQYF. DNA for the CDR3: TGCGCCAGCAGCCAAGATTGGACCATCACCTACGAGCAGTACTTC. The chain joins TRBV23-1 to TRBJ2-7; no firm D call. TRBV23-1 is sorted into the ORF group, with uncertain function. V lost 6 bases and J lost 2, with 17 bases in between. The CDR3 totals 15 residues.